These T cell receptor beta chains were read from a single sample in a study of T cells expressing NK-cell markers. TCRdb processed the 5' RACE reads again and assigns one entry to each CDR3 protein, with no DNA. The sample is made up of 550,000 to 600,000 distinct CDR3 sequences, and the top ten hold less than 4.5% of it. The material sequenced was blood T cells: a sorted CD56 or NKG2C T cell subset, CD4+ or CD8+ T cells, or bulk PBMC T cells (not recorded which). Every receptor here comes from a man between 18 and 29 years old in good health. Both conserved end residues are part of each CDR3.

TRBJ2-3	TRBV11-1	CASSPLAGSTDTQYF
TRBJ1-3	TRBV13	CASSLGTDRDGDTIYF
TRBJ2-7	TRBV7-9	CASSFETGKQYF
TRBJ2-3	TRBV20-1	CSARTSQGQLPTDTQYF
TRBJ2-1	TRBV14	CASSLHTTGSLYNEQFF
TRBJ1-4	TRBV4-3	CASSQEPGKLFF
TRBJ2-3	TRBV12-3/TRBV12-4	CASREGDPDTQYF
TRBJ2-3	TRBV6-2/TRBV6-3	CASSYRLSGRARTDTQYF
TRBJ2-1	TRBV29-1	CSVDYLGTDLYNEQFF
TRBJ2-3	TRBV6-2/TRBV6-3	CASSDIRDTQYF
TRBJ2-3	TRBV7-2	CASSTLAGVVRGAQYF
TRBJ2-5	TRBV10-3	CAISEPRPNQETQYF
TRBJ2-1	TRBV11-2	CASSSLYSSYNEQFF
TRBJ2-2	TRBV28	CASSFGGIGELFF
TRBJ1-4	TRBV3-1	CASSQGDYRAQRRKKLFF
TRBJ2-1	TRBV5-6	CASNFAAGNFNEQFF
TRBJ2-1	TRBV24-1	CATSDFGLAGRSIEQFF
TRBJ2-3	TRBV20-1	CSATPGGGRTDTQYF
TRBJ2-1	TRBV6-1	CAVDNFYGRSYNEQFF
TRBJ1-1	TRBV28	CASSLPAPGTGGGVTEAFF
TRBJ1-5	TRBV12-3/TRBV12-4	CASSSGSQGGRPQHF
TRBJ1-2	TRBV12-3/TRBV12-4	CASSLGNPGTLTF
TRBJ1-6	TRBV28	CASSDPGGLNYPPLHF
TRBJ2-1	TRBV9	CASSVSSGRSFNEQFF
TRBJ1-1	TRBV20-1	CSARDQGWDTEAFF
TRBJ2-5	TRBV7-9	CASSLGAGGPLGETQYF
TRBJ2-1	TRBV9	CASSLRTSGTRWDEQFF